These 31 T cell receptor beta chains were all obtained from the same sample, sequenced in a study of blood T cell repertoires in COVID-19. Sequencing was performed with immunoSEQ multiplex PCR; in TCRdb, only in-frame clones are kept and a portion is missing. The repertoire holds hundreds of thousands of clones, with approximately 85% as singletons. The sequenced material came from peripheral blood. These TCRs come from a woman between 25 and 40 years old with acute or convalescent COVID-19.

CDR3 nucleotides: TGTGCCAGCAGCCAAATCCCGGGGGGCAGTGGCTACACCTTC. Translation gives CASSQIPGGSGYTF. V and J are TRBV2 and TRBJ1-2; TRBD1 might be the D (6 bases). This CDR3 is 14 amino acids long. Per the germline V gene, CDR1 is SNHLY and CDR2 is FYNNEI. V was cut by 6 bases and J by 7 bases, with 18 bases left in between. Filled out from reference TRBV2 and TRBJ1-2, the complete variable domain reads EPEVTQTPSHQVTQMGQEVILRCVPISNHLYFYWYRQILGQKVEFLVSFYNNEISEKSEIFDDQFSVERPDGSNFTLKIRSTKLEDSAMYFCASSQIPGGSGYTFGSGTRLTVV.

The J gene is TRBJ2-4, the V gene TRBV11-2; D is ambiguous. Deletions cut 3 bases from V and 8 bases from J, with 8 bases between. The CDR3 runs to 12 residues. Germline V gene lookup returns CDR1 SGHAT and CDR2 FQNNGV. The CDR3 loop is CASSFSPDIQYF. CDR3 DNA sequence: TGTGCCAGCAGCTTTAGCCCGGACATTCAGTACTTC.

The chain recombines TRBV30 with TRBJ1-1, with D perhaps TRBD1 (6 bases). Trimming took off 2 bases at V and 0 bases at J, with 22 bases between the two ends. The CDR3 has 18 amino acids. Germline lookup yields CDR1 GTSNPN and CDR2 SVGIG (reference sequence). CDR3 nucleotides: TGTGCCTGGAGTCAATATAGGGGGTCGAGCCGAATGAACACTGAAGCTTTCTTT. Its protein is CAWSQYRGSSRMNTEAFF.

This sequence joins TRBV11-3 and TRBJ2-3; 7 bases fit TRBD2. After removal of 3 bases from V and 4 bases from J, the junction contained 13 bases not matched to a gene. Germline CDR1 SGHNT, CDR2 YENEEA. This CDR3 spans 17 amino acids. The CDR3 protein is CASSLVPSGSRADTQYF. CDR3 nucleotides: TGTGCCAGCAGCTTGGTCCCTAGCGGCTCTCGGGCAGATACGCAGTATTTT.

This chain uses TRBV11-3 with TRBJ1-6; TRBD1 agrees at 10 bases. V lost 5 bases, J lost 8 bases, and 3 bases stayed unmatched. Germline V lookup: CDR1 SGHNT, CDR2 YENEEA. The CDR3 extends over 14 amino acids. The CDR3 DNA is TGTGCCAGCAGCCCCGGACAGGGGGATTCACCCCTCCACTTT. Translating it yields CASSPGQGDSPLHF.

The genes are TRBV15 and TRBJ2-1, with 10 bases aligning to TRBD2. Trimming cost V 9 bases and J 9 bases; bases outside gene matches: 8. The germline V gene has CDR1 LNHNV and CDR2 YYDKDF (reference sequence). The CDR3 is 13 residues long. This chain's CDR3 is CATLLAGLGEQFF. In DNA, the CDR3 is TGTGCCACTCTACTAGCGGGACTTGGTGAGCAGTTCTTC.

This clone has a handful of counts. This sequence joins TRBV9 and TRBJ1-1; D uncertain. The CDR3 extends over 14 amino acids. V was clipped by 0 bases and J by 3 bases, with 9 bases between them. Germline assignment: CDR1 SGDLS and CDR2 YYNGEE. The CDR3: CASSVVQLDTEAFF. The CDR3 DNA follows: TGTGCCAGCAGCGTAGTACAGCTTGACACTGAAGCTTTCTTT.

The rearrangement joins TRBV4-3 to TRBJ2-1; the D gene is possibly TRBD2 (5 bases). The V end lost 1 base, the J end lost 8 bases, and 15 bases lay between the germline ends. Germline V gene data show CDR1 as LGHNA and CDR2 as YSLEER. The CDR3 is made up of 15 amino acids. The CDR3 bases are TGCGCCAGCAGCCAAGGGGAGAGTGGGAGAGATGAGCAGTTCTTC. The encoded protein is CASSQGESGRDEQFF.

This sequence joins TRBV14 and TRBJ2-7; 7 bases are shared with TRBD1. The CDR3 runs to 15 residues. Germline CDR1 SGHDN, CDR2 FVKESK. V shed 4 bases, J shed 5 bases, and the junction held 11 bases outside the gene matches. The CDR3 DNA sequence: TGTGCCAGCAGCCGGATGTCTGGGACAGAGAACGAGCAGTACTTC. It specifies CASSRMSGTENEQYF. The full variable domain, with the rest looked up from reference TRBV14 and TRBJ2-7, is EAGVTQFPSHSVIEKGQTVTLRCDPISGHDNLYWYRRVMGKEIKFLLHFVKESKQDESGMPNNRFLAERTGGTYSTLKVQPAELEDSGVYFCASSRMSGTENEQYFGPGTRLTVT.

The chain employs TRBV29-1 and TRBJ2-3, with TRBD1 matching 9 bases. V shed 5 bases and J 1 base; nucleotides not matched to a gene: 7. The V gene's germline CDR1 is SQVTM and CDR2 ANQGSEA. The CDR3 has 15 residues. The CDR3: CSVNHGTGRTDTQYF. The CDR3, as DNA: TGCAGCGTTAACCACGGGACAGGGCGCACAGATACGCAGTATTTT.

The rearrangement joins TRBV11-3 to TRBJ2-5, with 9 bases aligning to TRBD2. CDR3 length: 15 amino acids. Germline trimming cut 5 bases from V and 5 bases from J; bases unmatched to any gene: 9. Per germline, CDR1 SGHNT and CDR2 YENEEA. CDR3 sequence reads: CASSARTSEIETQYF. The CDR3 DNA reads as TGTGCCAGCAGCGCGAGGACTAGCGAGATTGAGACCCAGTACTTC.

The CDR3 loop is CAIEREGWNEQFF. The CDR3 DNA is TGTGCCATCGAGCGGGAGGGTTGGAATGAGCAGTTCTTC. This chain uses TRBV10-3 with TRBJ2-1, with 10 bases fitting TRBD2. After removal of 8 bases from V and 7 bases from J, the junction contained 5 bases not matched to a gene. The germline V gene has CDR1 ENHRY and CDR2 SYGVKD. This CDR3 is built from 13 residues.

J is TRBJ1-2 and V is TRBV7-6, with D tentatively TRBD1 (5 bases). CDR1 and CDR2 from the germline V gene are SGHVS and FNYEAQ. The CDR3 runs 16 residues. Trimming took 5 bases from V and 8 from J, leaving 24 bases between them. The CDR3 loop is CASSPRPSDSRKGYTF. In DNA, the CDR3 is TGTGCCAGCAGCCCCCGACCCTCAGACAGTAGGAAGGGCTACACCTTC.

The V call is TRBV25-1, the J call TRBJ1-2, with no clear D. V was shortened by 2 bases and J by 5 bases, with 12 bases between the two germline ends. The CDR3 extends over 14 amino acids. Germline-derived CDR1 and CDR2 are MGHDK and SYGVNS. The CDR3 DNA reads as TGTGCCAGCAGTGAAATCCAACTTTATTATGGCTACACCTTC. It codes for CASSEIQLYYGYTF.

The rearrangement links TRBV6-2 or TRBV6-3 to TRBJ2-2; D possibly corresponds to TRBD1 (5 bases). CDR3 length: 13 amino acids. V lost 6 bases, J lost 1 base, and 6 bases lay in between. Germline CDR1 MNHEY, CDR2 SVGEGT. CDR3: CASSGQNTGELFF. CDR3 in DNA: TGTGCCAGCAGCGGACAGAACACCGGGGAGCTGTTTTTT.

The count of this clone is one. This rearrangement joins TRBV30 to TRBJ2-3, with a tentative D call TRBD1 (5 bases). The germline V gene has CDR1 GTSNPN and CDR2 SVGIG (reference sequence). The CDR3 has 15 residues. The V and J ends lost 3 bases and 0 bases respectively, with 13 bases between them. CDR3 in amino acids: CAWREGHVSTDTQYF. CDR3 DNA: TGTGCCTGGAGGGAAGGACACGTTAGCACAGATACGCAGTATTTT.

This chain connects TRBV21-1 to TRBJ2-1; the tabulated D call, TRBD1, remains unverified against the DNA. TRBV21-1 is a listed pseudogene. There are 17 residues in the CDR3. The CDR3 nucleotides read TGTGCCAGCAGCCTGCGGGCCCAGGACAGGGGCTACAATGAGCAGTTCTTC. Amino acid sequence: CASSLRAQDRGYNEQFF.

The genes are TRBV15 and TRBJ2-7, with 11 bases lining up with TRBD2. The V segment lost 5 bases and the J segment 2 bases; nucleotides outside the gene matches: 11. The CDR3 is 17 amino acids. Germline CDR1 LNHNV, CDR2 YYDKDF (reference sequence). The CDR3 coding sequence is TGTGCCACCAGCCAGCACACGACTAGCGGGACTGCCTACGAGCAGTACTTC. Its protein product is CATSQHTTSGTAYEQYF.

CDR3: CASSPLATNEKLFF. In DNA, the CDR3 is TGTGCCAGCTCACCCCTTGCAACTAATGAAAAACTGTTTTTT. The V gene is TRBV18, the J gene TRBJ1-4; D ambiguous. Germline CDR1 and CDR2: KGHSH and LQKENI. Trimming left V 3 bases short and J 0 bases short, with 5 bases between. There are 14 residues in the CDR3.

V usage is TRBV7-9 and J usage is TRBJ1-1, with D perhaps TRBD1 (6 bases). The CDR3 contains 15 residues. The germline V gene has CDR1 SEHNR and CDR2 FQNEAQ (reference sequence). V was shortened by 5 bases and J by 5 bases, with 18 bases between the two germline ends. CDR3 coding DNA: TGTGCCAGCAGCCAAAGCGGGGCAGGGGAAACTGAAGCTTTCTTT. Amino acid sequence: CASSQSGAGETEAFF.

This chain links TRBV10-3 with TRBJ1-5; TRBD1 agrees at 7 bases. The germline CDR1 and CDR2 sequences are ENHRY and SYGVKD. CDR3 length equals 15 residues. The V and J ends lost 3 bases and 6 bases, in that order; junction bases with no gene match: 8. CDR3 DNA: TGTGCCATCAGTGACGCGAGGGGGCGCGTTCAGCCCCAGCATTTT. As protein: CAISDARGRVQPQHF.

V usage is TRBV7-9 and J usage is TRBJ2-2; D unclear. The germline V gene encodes CDR1 SEHNR and CDR2 FQNEAQ (reference sequence). The CDR3 sequence is 13 residues long. V was shortened by 1 base and J by 4 bases, with 4 bases between the two germline ends. CDR3 protein: CASSLGSTGELFF. In DNA, the CDR3 is TGTGCCAGCAGCTTAGGGAGCACCGGGGAGCTGTTTTTT.

The chain carries TRBV30 and TRBJ2-1; 10 bases match TRBD1. The CDR3 contains 13 residues. Germline V gene sequence: CDR1 GTSNPN, CDR2 SVGIG (reference sequence). V shed 7 bases, J shed 12 bases, and the junction held 12 bases outside the gene matches. CDR3: CAYYGTGELLQFF. The CDR3 DNA reads TGTGCCTATTATGGGACAGGGGAGTTATTGCAGTTCTTC.

The V gene is TRBV11-3, the J gene TRBJ2-1; 8 bases map to TRBD1. The J segment lost 2 bases and the V segment lost 2 bases, leaving 2 bases of the junction unmatched. This CDR3 is built from 15 residues. The germline V gene encodes CDR1 SGHNT and CDR2 YENEEA. The DNA of the CDR3 is TGTGCCAGCAGCTTACAGGGGGCCCCCTACAATGAGCAGTTCTTC. Its protein product is CASSLQGAPYNEQFF.

The chain couples TRBV29-1 to TRBJ2-2, with D unresolved. CDR1 SQVTM and CDR2 ANQGSEA come from the germline V gene. V lost 7 bases and J 6 bases, leaving 9 bases between the germline ends. The CDR3 totals 11 residues. In DNA form, the CDR3 reads TGCAGCGCAGCCGCGGCCGGGGAGCTGTTTTTT. This encodes CSAAAAGELFF.

The chain has TRBV19 and TRBJ1-1; unclear D gene. The CDR3 extends over 14 amino acids. The V gene's germline CDR1 is LNHDA and CDR2 SQIVND (reference sequence). V gave up 5 bases and J gave up 3 bases, with 13 bases separating them. CDR3 loop: CASSAPSRYTEAFF. The CDR3 region has the DNA TGTGCCAGTAGTGCGCCTTCTCGGTACACTGAAGCTTTCTTT.

This rearrangement joins TRBV9 to TRBJ1-6; unclear D gene. The germline V and J ends were trimmed by 2 bases and 6 bases, with 3 bases remaining between them. Looked up from germline, CDR1 is SGDLS and CDR2 is YYNGEE. The CDR3 is 12 amino acids. The CDR3 DNA is TGTGCCAGCAGCGTCTTTAATTCACCCCTCCACTTT. It specifies CASSVFNSPLHF.

As DNA, the CDR3 is TGCGCCAGCAGTCGAGCGGAAGGCACAGATACGCAGTATTTT. Amino acid sequence: CASSRAEGTDTQYF. This sequence joins TRBV10-1 and TRBJ2-3, with D possibly TRBD2 on 5 matching bases. The CDR3 totals 14 residues. From germline, CDR1 is WNHNN and CDR2 SYGVQD (reference sequence). With 5 bases removed from V and 1 base from J, the gap between germline ends came to 10 bases.

This clone has just a few counts. The chain has TRBV27 and TRBJ1-3; no definite D call. The germline V gene encodes CDR1 MNHEY and CDR2 SMNVEV (reference sequence). The CDR3 runs 14 residues. V lost 6 bases and J lost 2, with 11 bases in between. The CDR3 loop reads CASRSTTTGNTIYF. CDR3 bases: TGTGCCAGCAGAAGTACGACAACTGGAAACACCATATATTTT.

The genes are TRBV27 and TRBJ2-4; 8 positions agree with TRBD1. The CDR3 loop spans 11 amino acids. Germline lookup yields CDR1 MNHEY and CDR2 SMNVEV (reference sequence). V gave up 5 bases and J gave up 14 bases; unmatched junction bases: 5. In nucleotides, the CDR3 is TGTGCCAGCAGTGACGACAGGGGAGAGTACTTC. This gives the protein CASSDDRGEYF.

The chain is built from TRBV24-1 and TRBJ2-3; 9 nucleotides agree with TRBD2. This CDR3 spans 15 amino acids. V shed 6 bases and J 3 bases; nucleotides not matched to a gene: 6. Germline CDR1 KGHDR, CDR2 SFDVKD. The CDR3 nucleotides are TGTGCCACCAGTTTTGGACTAGCGTATACAGATACGCAGTATTTT. It specifies CATSFGLAYTDTQYF.